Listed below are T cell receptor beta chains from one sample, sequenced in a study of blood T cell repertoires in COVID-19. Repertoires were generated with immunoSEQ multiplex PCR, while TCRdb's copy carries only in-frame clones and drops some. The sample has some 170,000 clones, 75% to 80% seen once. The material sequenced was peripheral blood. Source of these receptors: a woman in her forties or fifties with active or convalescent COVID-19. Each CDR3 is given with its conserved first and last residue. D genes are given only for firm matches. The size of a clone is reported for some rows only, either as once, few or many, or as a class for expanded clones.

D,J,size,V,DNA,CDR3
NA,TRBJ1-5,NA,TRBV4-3,TGCGCCAGCAGCCAGGACCCAGGGGGCAATCAGCCCCAGCATTTT,CASSQDPGGNQPQHF
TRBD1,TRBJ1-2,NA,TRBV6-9,TGTGCCAGCAGCATTCCGGACAGGAGCTACACCTTC,CASSIPDRSYTF
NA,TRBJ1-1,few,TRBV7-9,TGTGCCAGCAGCACGGATTTATGGGGCGGTAAGGGCACTGAAGCTTTCTTT,CASSTDLWGGKGTEAFF
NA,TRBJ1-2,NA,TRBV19,TGTGCCAGTAGTATCCCCTCTGGCATCTATGGCTACACCTTC,CASSIPSGIYGYTF
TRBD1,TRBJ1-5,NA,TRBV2,TGTGCCAGCAGTAAGGACAGGCCCCGCAATCAGCCCCAGCATTTT,CASSKDRPRNQPQHF
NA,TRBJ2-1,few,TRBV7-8,TGTGCCAGCAGTGTGGACAAGTCTTACAATGAGCAGTTCTTC,CASSVDKSYNEQFF
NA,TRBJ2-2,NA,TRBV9,TGTGCCAGCAGCGTCGCCCCCGGACTCCGGAACACCGGGGAGCTGTTTTTT,CASSVAPGLRNTGELFF
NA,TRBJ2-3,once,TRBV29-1,TGCAGCGTGAAGCCCAGCACAGATACGCAGTATTTT,CSVKPSTDTQYF
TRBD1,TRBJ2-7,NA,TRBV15,TGTGCCACCAGCGGGGGGGGGACAGGGAATTACGAGCAGTACTTC,CATSGGGTGNYEQYF
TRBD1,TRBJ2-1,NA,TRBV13,TGTGCCAGCACCCTTAGCCCCGGACAGGACTACAATGAGCAGTTCTTC,CASTLSPGQDYNEQFF
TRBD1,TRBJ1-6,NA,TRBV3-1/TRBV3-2,TGTGCCAGCAGCTTAGGACAGGGAGGTTCACCCCTCCACTTT,CASSLGQGGSPLHF
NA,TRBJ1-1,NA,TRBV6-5,TGTGCCAGCAGTTACTCGAGAGGCATGAACACTGAAGCTTTCTTT,CASSYSRGMNTEAFF
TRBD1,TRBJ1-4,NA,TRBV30,TGTGCCTTCCGCGACAGGGCAACTAATGAAAAACTGTTTTTT,CAFRDRATNEKLFF
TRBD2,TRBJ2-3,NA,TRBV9,TGTGCCAGCAGCGGGTCACTAGCGGGGGTACGCACAGATACGCAGTATTTT,CASSGSLAGVRTDTQYF
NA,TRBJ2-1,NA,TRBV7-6,TGTGCCAGCAGCCCCATCGGGGGTTCATACAATGAGCAGTTCTTC,CASSPIGGSYNEQFF
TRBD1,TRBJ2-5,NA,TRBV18,TGTGCCAGCTCACCGGATACAGGGGGGTATGAGACCCAGTACTTC,CASSPDTGGYETQYF
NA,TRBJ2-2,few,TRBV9,TGTGCCAGCAGCGCCTCCGGGACTCCCTTCGCCGGGGAGCTGTTTTTT,CASSASGTPFAGELFF
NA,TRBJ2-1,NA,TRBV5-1,TGCGCCAGCAGCCCCGGTAGTCAAAATAATGAGCAGTTCTTC,CASSPGSQNNEQFF
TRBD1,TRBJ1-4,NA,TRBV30,TGTGCCTGGGGGGCCGGGACAGGTAACCCTAATGAAAAACTGTTTTTT,CAWGAGTGNPNEKLFF
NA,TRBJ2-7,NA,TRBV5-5,TGTGCCAGCAGCTTGATCGGGAGCTCCTACGAGCAGTACTTC,CASSLIGSSYEQYF
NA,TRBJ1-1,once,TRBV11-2,TGTGCCAGCAGCCCCCGGGGGAGGAACACGAACACTGAAGCTTTCTTT,CASSPRGRNTNTEAFF
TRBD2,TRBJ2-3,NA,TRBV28,TGTGCCAGCAGCCTCTACTCAGCGGGAGAGGATACGCAGTATTTT,CASSLYSAGEDTQYF
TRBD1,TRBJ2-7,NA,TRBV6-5,TGTGCCAGCAGTCCTCAACACAGGGGGTTATACGAGCAGTACTTC,CASSPQHRGLYEQYF
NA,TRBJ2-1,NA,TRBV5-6,TGTGCCAGCAGCGAGCGTCCCCGTAATGAGCAGTTCTTC,CASSERPRNEQFF
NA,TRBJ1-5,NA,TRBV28,TGTGCCAGCAGTTTTAGTGAGGTGGGCAATCAGCCCCAGCATTTT,CASSFSEVGNQPQHF
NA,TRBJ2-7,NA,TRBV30,TGTGCCTGGAGTAGAGGGGGAAAGGACGAGCAGTACTTC,CAWSRGGKDEQYF
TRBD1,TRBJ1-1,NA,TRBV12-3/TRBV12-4,TGTGCCAGCAGTTCCGGGACAGGGGGCGAAGCTTTCTTT,CASSSGTGGEAFF
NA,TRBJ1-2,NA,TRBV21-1,TGTGCCAGCAGCTCCCATGACTCACAGGGGCCTCCCTATGGCTACACCTTC,CASSSHDSQGPPYGYTF
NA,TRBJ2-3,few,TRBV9,TGTGCCAGCAGCGTAGGGGTCGGAGCAGATACGCAGTATTTT,CASSVGVGADTQYF
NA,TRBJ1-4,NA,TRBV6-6,TGTGCCAGCATTTCCGGGCGGGGCCTAGGAAGGGAAAAACTGTTTTTT,CASISGRGLGREKLFF
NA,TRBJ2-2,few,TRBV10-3,TGTGCCATCAGTGAGTCGGGACACTCCAACACCGGGGAGCTGTTTTTT,CAISESGHSNTGELFF
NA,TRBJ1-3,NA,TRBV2,TGTGCCAGCAGATCTGAGTGGAGCTCTGGAAACACCATATATTTT,CASRSEWSSGNTIYF
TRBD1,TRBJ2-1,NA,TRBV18,TGTGCCAGCTCACCGGGACAGGGGAACAACAATGAGCAGTTCTTC,CASSPGQGNNNEQFF
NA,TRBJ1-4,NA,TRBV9,TGTGCCAGCAGCTTGACAGGATCTAATGAAAAACTGTTTTTT,CASSLTGSNEKLFF
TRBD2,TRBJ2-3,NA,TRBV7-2,TGTGCCAGCAGCCTAGGACTAGACACAGATACGCAGTATTTT,CASSLGLDTDTQYF
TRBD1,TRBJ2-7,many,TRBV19,TGTGCCAGTAAGGGGACAGGGGAATACGAGCAGTACTTC,CASKGTGEYEQYF
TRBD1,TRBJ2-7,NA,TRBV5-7,TGTGCCAGCAGCTTGGCGGACAGGAGACCAGAGAGCTCCTACGAGCAGTACTTC,CASSLADRRPESSYEQYF
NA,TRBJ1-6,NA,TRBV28,TGTGCCAGCAGTTTGGCAGTCAATGGTTCACCCCTCCACTTT,CASSLAVNGSPLHF
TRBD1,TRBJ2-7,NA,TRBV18,TGTGCCAGCTCTGGGACAGGGATCCACGAGCAGTACTTC,CASSGTGIHEQYF
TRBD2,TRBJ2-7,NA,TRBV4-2,TGTGCCAGCAGGGACGATGGGGGGGGCTCCTACGAGCAGTACTTC,CASRDDGGGSYEQYF
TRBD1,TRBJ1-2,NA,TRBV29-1,TGCAGCGCCTTCGGACAGGGGGCCTATGGCTACACCTTC,CSAFGQGAYGYTF
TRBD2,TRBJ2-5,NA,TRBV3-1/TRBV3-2,TGTGCCAGCAGCCCCTCCCGAATTAGCGGGCGGGAGCGCCAAGAGACCCAGTACTTC,CASSPSRISGRERQETQYF
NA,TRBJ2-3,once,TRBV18,TGTGCCAGCTCACTACAGCCGACAGGTTCCTCTAGCACAGATACGCAGTATTTT,CASSLQPTGSSSTDTQYF
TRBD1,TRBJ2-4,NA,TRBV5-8,TGTGCCAGCATCCCCAGGGGGAGAAACATTCAGTACTTC,CASIPRGRNIQYF
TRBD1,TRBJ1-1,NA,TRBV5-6,TGTGCCAGCAGCTCCCGACAGGGTAGGACTTTCTTT,CASSSRQGRTFF
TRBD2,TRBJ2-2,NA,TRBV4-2,TGTGCCAGCAGCCAAGATCCCCCCAGCGGGGTTACCGGGGAGCTGTTTTTT,CASSQDPPSGVTGELFF
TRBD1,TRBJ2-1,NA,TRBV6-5,TGTGCCAGCAGACCGGGACAGGGCTACAATGAGCAGTTCTTC,CASRPGQGYNEQFF
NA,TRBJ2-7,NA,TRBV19,TGTGCCAGTAGTACAAACGGGATCTACGAGCAGTACTTC,CASSTNGIYEQYF
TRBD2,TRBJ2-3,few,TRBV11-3,TGTGCCAGCAGCTTGGGACTAGCGGGGGGAACAGATACGCAGTATTTT,CASSLGLAGGTDTQYF
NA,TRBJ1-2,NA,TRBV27,TGTGCCAGCAGTTTATCAACAGGGCCTAACTATGGCTACACCTTC,CASSLSTGPNYGYTF
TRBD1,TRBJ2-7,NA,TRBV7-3,TGTGCCAGCAGCTTCCCCGCGACAGGGTTCTTCTGCGAGCAGTACTTC,CASSFPATGFFCEQYF